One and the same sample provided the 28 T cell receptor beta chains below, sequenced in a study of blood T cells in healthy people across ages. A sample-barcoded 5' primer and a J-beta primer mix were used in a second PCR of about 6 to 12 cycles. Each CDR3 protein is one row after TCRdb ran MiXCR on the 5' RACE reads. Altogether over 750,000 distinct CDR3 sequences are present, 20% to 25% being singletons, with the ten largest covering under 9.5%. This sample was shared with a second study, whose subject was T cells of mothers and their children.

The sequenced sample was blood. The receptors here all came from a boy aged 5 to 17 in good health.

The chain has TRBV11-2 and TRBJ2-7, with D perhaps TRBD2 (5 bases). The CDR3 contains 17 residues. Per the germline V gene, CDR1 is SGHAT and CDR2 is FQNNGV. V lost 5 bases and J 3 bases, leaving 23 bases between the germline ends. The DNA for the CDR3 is TGTGCCAGCAGCCTACTCTATTTCAGCCTCGAGGGCTACGAGCAGTACTTC. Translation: CASSLLYFSLEGYEQYF. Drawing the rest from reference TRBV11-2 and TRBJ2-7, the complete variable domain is EAGVAQSPRYKIIEKRQSVAFWCNPISGHATLYWYQQILGQGPKLLIQFQNNGVVDDSQLPKDRFSAERLKGVDSTLKIQPAKLEDSAVYLCASSLLYFSLEGYEQYFGPGTRLTVT.

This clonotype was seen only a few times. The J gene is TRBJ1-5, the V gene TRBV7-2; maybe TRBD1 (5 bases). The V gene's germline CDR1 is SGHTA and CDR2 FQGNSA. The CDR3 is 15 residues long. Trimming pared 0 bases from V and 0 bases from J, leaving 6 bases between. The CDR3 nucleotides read TGTGCCAGCAGCTTAGCAGGGACTAGCAATCAGCCCCAGCATTTT. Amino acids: CASSLAGTSNQPQHF.

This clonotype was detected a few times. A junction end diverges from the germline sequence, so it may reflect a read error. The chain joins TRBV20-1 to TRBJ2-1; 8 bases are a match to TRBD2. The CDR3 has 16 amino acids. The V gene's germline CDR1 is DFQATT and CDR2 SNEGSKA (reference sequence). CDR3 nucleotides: TGCAGTCCTAGGGGAGCGGGAGCAGGCTCCTACAATGAGCAGTTCTTC. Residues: CSPRGAGAGSYNEQFF.

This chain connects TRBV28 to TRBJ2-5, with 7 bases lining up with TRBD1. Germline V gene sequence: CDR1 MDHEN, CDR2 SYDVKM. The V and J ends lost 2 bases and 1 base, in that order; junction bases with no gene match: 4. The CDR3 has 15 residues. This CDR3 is CASSLGDSTQETQYF. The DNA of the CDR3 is TGTGCCAGCAGTTTAGGGGACAGTACCCAAGAGACCCAGTACTTC.

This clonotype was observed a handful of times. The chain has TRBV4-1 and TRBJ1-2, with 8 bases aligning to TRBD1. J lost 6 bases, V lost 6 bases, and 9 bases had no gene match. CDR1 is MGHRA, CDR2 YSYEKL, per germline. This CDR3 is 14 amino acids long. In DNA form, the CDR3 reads TGCGCCAGCAGGCGGCAGGGGGCGAAGGATGGCTACACCTTC. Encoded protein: CASRRQGAKDGYTF.

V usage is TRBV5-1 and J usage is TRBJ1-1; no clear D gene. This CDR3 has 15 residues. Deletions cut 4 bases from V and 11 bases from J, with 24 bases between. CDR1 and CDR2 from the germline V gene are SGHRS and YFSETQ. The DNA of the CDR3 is TGCGCCAGCAGCGCCGCCCCCGGGCCAGTTATGTTCGCTTTCTTT. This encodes CASSAAPGPVMFAFF.

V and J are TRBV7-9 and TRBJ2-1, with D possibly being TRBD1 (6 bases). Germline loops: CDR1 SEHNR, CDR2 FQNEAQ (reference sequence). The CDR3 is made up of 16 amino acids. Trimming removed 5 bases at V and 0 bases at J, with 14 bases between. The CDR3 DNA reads TGTGCCAGCAGCCCACTACAGGGACCCTCCTACAATGAGCAGTTCTTC. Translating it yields CASSPLQGPSYNEQFF.

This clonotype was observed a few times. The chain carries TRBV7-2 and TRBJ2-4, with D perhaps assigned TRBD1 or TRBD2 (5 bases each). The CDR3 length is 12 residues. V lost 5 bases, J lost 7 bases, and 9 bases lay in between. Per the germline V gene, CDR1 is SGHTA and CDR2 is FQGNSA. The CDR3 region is CASSLWGNIQYF. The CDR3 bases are TGTGCCAGCAGCCTCTGGGGGAACATTCAGTACTTC.

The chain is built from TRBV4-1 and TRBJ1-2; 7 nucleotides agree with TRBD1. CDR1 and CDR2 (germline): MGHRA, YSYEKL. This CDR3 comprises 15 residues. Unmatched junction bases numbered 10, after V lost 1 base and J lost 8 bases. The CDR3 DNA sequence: TGCGCCAGCAGCCAAGGTTCAGGGGGGACGGAGGGCTACACCTTC. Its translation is CASSQGSGGTEGYTF.

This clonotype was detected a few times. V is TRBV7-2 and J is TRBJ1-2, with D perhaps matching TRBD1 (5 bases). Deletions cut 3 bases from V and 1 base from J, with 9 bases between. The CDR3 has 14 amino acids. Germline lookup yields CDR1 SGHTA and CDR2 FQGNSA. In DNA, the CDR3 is TGTGCCAGCAGCTTGGAACAGGATAACTATGGCTACACCTTC. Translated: CASSLEQDNYGYTF. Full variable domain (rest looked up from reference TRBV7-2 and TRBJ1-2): GAGVSQSPSNKVTEKGKDVELRCDPISGHTALYWYRQSLGQGLEFLIYFQGNSAPDKSGLPSDRFSAERTGGSVSTLTIQRTQQEDSAVYLCASSLEQDNYGYTFGSGTRLTVV.

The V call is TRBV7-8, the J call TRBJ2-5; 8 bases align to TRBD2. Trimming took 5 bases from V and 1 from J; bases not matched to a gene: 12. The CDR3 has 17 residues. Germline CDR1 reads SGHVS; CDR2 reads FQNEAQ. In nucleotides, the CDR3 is TGTGCCAGCAGCCCTACCGGGACTAGTGAGACCCAAGAGACCCAGTACTTC. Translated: CASSPTGTSETQETQYF.

The CDR3 region is CASSVDGEIPSYEQYF. Here the CDR3 DNA reads TGTGCCAGCAGCGTCGACGGGGAGATCCCCTCCTACGAGCAGTACTTC. V is TRBV7-9 and J is TRBJ2-7, with D possibly being TRBD2 (5 bases). Looked up from germline, CDR1 is SEHNR and CDR2 is FQNEAQ (reference sequence). The CDR3 runs to 16 residues. The V end was cut by 5 bases, the J end by 0 bases, with 17 bases between.

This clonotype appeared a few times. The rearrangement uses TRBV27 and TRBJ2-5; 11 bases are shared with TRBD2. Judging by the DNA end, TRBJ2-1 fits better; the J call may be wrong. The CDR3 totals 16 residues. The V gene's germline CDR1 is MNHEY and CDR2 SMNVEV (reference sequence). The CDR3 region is CASSLSFSGRAREQFF. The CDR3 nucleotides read TGTGCCAGCAGTTTATCATTTAGCGGGAGGGCCCGTGAGCAGTTCTTC.

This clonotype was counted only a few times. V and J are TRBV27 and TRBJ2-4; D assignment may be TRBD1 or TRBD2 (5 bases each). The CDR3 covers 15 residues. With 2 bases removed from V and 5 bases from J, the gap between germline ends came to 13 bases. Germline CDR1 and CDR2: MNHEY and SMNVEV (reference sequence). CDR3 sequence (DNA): TGTGCCAGCAGTTTAGCCCCGGGGACCGAAAACATTCAGTACTTC. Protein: CASSLAPGTENIQYF.

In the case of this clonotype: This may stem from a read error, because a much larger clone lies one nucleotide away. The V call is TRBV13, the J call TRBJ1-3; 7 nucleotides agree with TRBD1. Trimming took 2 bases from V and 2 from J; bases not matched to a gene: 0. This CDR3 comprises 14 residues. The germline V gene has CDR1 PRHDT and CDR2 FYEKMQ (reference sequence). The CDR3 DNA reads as TGTGCCAGCAGCTTAACAGGGGCTGGAAACACCATATATTTT. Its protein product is CASSLTGAGNTIYF.

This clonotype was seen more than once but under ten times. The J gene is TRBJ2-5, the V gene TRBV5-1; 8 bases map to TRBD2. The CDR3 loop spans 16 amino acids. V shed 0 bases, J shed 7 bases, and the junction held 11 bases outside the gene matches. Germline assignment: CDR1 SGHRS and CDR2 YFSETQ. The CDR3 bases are TGCGCCAGCAGCTTGGTTAAGACTAGCGAGCCCGGGACCCAGTACTTC. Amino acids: CASSLVKTSEPGTQYF.

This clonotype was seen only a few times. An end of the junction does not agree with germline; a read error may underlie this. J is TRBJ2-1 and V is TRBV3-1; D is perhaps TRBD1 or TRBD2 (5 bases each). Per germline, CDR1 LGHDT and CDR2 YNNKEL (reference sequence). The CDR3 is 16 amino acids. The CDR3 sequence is CASSQDLPGPHNEQFF. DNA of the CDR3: TGCGCCAGCAGCCAAGATCTTCCGGGACCGCACAATGAGCAGTTCTTC.

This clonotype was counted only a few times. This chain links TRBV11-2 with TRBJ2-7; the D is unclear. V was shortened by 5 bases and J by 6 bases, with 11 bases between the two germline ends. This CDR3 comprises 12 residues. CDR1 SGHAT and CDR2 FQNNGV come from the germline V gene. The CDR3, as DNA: TGTGCCAGCAGCCCGTCCCCCCTCGAGCAGTACTTC. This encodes CASSPSPLEQYF.

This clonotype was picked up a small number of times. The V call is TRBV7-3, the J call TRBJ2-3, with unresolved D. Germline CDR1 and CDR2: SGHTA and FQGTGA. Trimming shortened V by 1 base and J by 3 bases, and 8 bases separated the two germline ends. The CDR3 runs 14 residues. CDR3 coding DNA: TGTGCCAGCAGCTTAAGCCCGGCTACAGATACGCAGTATTTT. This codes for CASSLSPATDTQYF.

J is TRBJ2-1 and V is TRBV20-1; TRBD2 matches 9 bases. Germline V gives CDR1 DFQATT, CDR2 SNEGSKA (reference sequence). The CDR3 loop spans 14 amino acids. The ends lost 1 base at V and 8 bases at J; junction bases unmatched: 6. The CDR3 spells CSARVSGRFDEQFF. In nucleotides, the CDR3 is TGCAGTGCTAGAGTTAGCGGGAGATTTGATGAGCAGTTCTTC.

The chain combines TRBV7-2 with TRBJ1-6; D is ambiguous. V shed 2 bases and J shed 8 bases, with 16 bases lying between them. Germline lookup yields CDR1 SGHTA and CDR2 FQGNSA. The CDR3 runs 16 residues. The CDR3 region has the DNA TGTGCCAGCAGCTTATCTTCGCCGGGCTCTTATTCACCCCTCCACTTT. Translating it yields CASSLSSPGSYSPLHF. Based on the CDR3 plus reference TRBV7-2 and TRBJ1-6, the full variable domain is GAGVSQSPSNKVTEKGKDVELRCDPISGHTALYWYRQSLGQGLEFLIYFQGNSAPDKSGLPSDRFSAERTGGSVSTLTIQRTQQEDSAVYLCASSLSSPGSYSPLHFGNGTRLTVT.

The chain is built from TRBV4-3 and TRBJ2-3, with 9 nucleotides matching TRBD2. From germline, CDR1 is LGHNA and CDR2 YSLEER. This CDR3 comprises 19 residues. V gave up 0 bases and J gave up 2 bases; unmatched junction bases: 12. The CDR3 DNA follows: TGCGCCAGCAGCCAAGACCCCGGTTTTAGCGGGGGACACACAGATACGCAGTATTTT. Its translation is CASSQDPGFSGGHTDTQYF.

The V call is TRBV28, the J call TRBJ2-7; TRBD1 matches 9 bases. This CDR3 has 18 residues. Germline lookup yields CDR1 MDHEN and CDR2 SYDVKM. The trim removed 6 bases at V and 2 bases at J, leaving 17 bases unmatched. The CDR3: CASRPTLLGTGRAYEQYF. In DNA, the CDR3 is TGTGCCAGCAGACCGACACTTCTCGGGACAGGGAGGGCCTACGAGCAGTACTTC.

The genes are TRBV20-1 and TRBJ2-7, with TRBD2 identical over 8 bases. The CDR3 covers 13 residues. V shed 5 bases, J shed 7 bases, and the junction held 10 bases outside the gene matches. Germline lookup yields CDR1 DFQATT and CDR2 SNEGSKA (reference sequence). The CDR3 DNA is TGCAGTGCTCTTCTGGGACTAGGCAGGGAGCAGTACTTC. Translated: CSALLGLGREQYF.

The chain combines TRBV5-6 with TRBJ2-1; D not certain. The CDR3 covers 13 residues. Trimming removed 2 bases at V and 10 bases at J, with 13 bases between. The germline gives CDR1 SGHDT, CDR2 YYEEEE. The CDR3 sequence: CASSLNRAGEQFF. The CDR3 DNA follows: TGTGCCAGCAGCTTAAACCGGGCCGGGGAGCAGTTCTTC. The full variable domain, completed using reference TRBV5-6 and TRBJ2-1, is DAGVTQSPTHLIKTRGQQVTLRCSPKSGHDTVSWYQQALGQGPQFIFQYYEEEERQRGNFPDRFSGHQFPNYSSELNVNALLLGDSALYLCASSLNRAGEQFFGPGTRLTVL.

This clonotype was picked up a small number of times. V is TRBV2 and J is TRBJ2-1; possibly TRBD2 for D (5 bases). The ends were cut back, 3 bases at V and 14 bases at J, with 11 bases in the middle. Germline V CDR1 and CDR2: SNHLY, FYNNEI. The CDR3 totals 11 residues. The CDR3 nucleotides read TGTGCCAGCAGTGAGAGCACTAGTAAGTTCTTC. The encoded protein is CASSESTSKFF.

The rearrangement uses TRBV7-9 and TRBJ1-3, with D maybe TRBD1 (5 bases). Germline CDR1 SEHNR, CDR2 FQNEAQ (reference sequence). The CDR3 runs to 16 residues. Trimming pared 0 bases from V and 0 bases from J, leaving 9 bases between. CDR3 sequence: CASSLAQGHSGNTIYF. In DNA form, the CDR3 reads TGTGCCAGCAGCTTAGCGCAGGGCCACTCTGGAAACACCATATATTTT.

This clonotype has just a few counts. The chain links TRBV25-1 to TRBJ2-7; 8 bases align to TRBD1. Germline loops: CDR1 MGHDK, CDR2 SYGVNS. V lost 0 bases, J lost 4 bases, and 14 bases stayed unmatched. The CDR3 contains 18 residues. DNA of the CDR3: TGTGCCAGCAGTGAATATCCCCTCGCAGGGGGCAGGAGTTACGAGCAGTACTTC. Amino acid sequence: CASSEYPLAGGRSYEQYF.